The TCR beta chain described here comes from a study of breast tumors, draining lymph nodes, adjacent tissues. Samples came from axillary lymph nodes draining the breast cancer. Note on this clonotype: What it binds is unknown. At one of its ends the junction is not consistent with the germline gene, which may arise from a read error.

The CDR3 loop spans 13 amino acids. Germline V gene lookup returns CDR1 MNHEY and CDR2 SVGAGI. One entry per CDR3 protein, called by TCRdb with MiXCR from the multiplex PCR reads. The table includes around 300,000 distinct CDR3 sequences, under 35% detected once. Findings of the study overall: Luminal-like breast cancer showed significantly higher tumor–nontumor repertoire similarity than basal-like. Tumor repertoires ranked between lymph nodes and nontumor tissue in diversity, with V and J gene preferences.

The V call is TRBV6-5, the J call TRBJ2-7; D may be TRBD2 (6 bases). The source material was axillary lymph node tissue. This TCR came from a female donor with breast cancer. Some clones in this sample may be carry-over from other donors' samples. The CDR3 protein is CASSYREFYERYF. DNA of the CDR3: TGTGCCAGCAGTTACCGGGAGTTCTACGAGCGGTACTTC.